This TCR beta chain derives from a study of T-cell memory formation after mild COVID-19. Overall study results and limits: CD4/CD8 balance characterized clones contracting day 15 to 85, and CD4+ skew characterized later expanders.

Constant-segment-primed 5'RACE gave TCR alpha and TCR beta cDNA libraries with sample barcodes and UMIs. A single record per CDR3 protein comes from TCRdb applying MiXCR to the 5' RACE reads. This sample has fewer than 500,000 distinct CDR3 sequences, with around a quarter found just once. The V segment lost 5 bases and the J segment 0 bases; nucleotides outside the gene matches: 7. Germline lookup yields CDR1 SGHTA and CDR2 FQGNSA. The CDR3 has 16 amino acids. With regard to this clonotype: Its antigen remains unknown.

V is TRBV7-2 and J is TRBJ1-5; TRBD1 agrees at 7 bases. This TCR came from an adult woman who had mild COVID-19 (a few samples of this study predate the infection). Cell type and time point are not known. Specimen: PBMCs or a T cell subset sorted from them (not recorded which). The CDR3 protein is CASSPQGTVSNQPQHF. For the CDR3, the DNA is TGTGCCAGCAGCCCGCAAGGGACAGTTAGCAATCAGCCCCAGCATTTT.